This entry lists 16 T cell receptor beta chains sequenced from one sample in a study of shared clonotypes between healthy human individuals. CD45RO negativity and positive selection for CCR7 defined naive CD8 cells, a population that excluded terminally differentiated effector memory CD45RA+ cells. Sequenced by immunoSEQ multiplex PCR; TCRdb stores in-frame clones only, minus some. Counted here are about 2 million clones, about 95% occurring once; the ten biggest clones make up approximately 1%. Sequenced sample: naive CD8+ T cells sorted from blood. These receptor sequences come from a man younger than 35 in good health.

V is TRBV11-2 and J is TRBJ2-1, with a tentative D call TRBD1 (5 bases). Trimming took off 5 bases at V and 3 bases at J, with 8 bases between the two ends. Germline lookup yields CDR1 SGHAT and CDR2 FQNNGV. The CDR3 totals 13 residues. The CDR3 is CASSADNYNEQFF. In DNA form, the CDR3 reads TGTGCCAGCAGCGCGGACAACTACAATGAGCAGTTCTTC.

The chain uses TRBV12-5 and TRBJ1-1; 10 bases agree with TRBD1. The CDR3 is 15 amino acids. Germline values: CDR1 LGHNT, CDR2 FRNRAP. V gave up 5 bases and J gave up 3 bases; unmatched junction bases: 6. The CDR3 is CASGPGTGADTEAFF. CDR3 DNA sequence: TGTGCTAGTGGTCCTGGGACAGGGGCGGACACTGAAGCTTTCTTT.

The genes are TRBV7-8 and TRBJ1-6, with a weak D call TRBD1 (5 bases). Germline V CDR1 and CDR2: SGHVS, FQNEAQ. The CDR3 length is 17 residues. Trimming removed 5 bases at V and 1 base at J, with 15 bases between. The CDR3 DNA is TGTGCCAGCAGCCCCCCCAGGGAGAAGTCCTATAATTCACCCCTCCACTTT. Protein sequence: CASSPPREKSYNSPLHF.

This chain joins TRBV10-2 and TRBJ2-7, with D maybe TRBD1 (7 bases). The CDR3 is made up of 14 amino acids. V was shortened by 8 bases and J by 1 base, with 15 bases between the two germline ends. Germline loops: CDR1 WSHSY, CDR2 SAAADI. The CDR3 sequence: CASGGTAQSYEQYF. The CDR3 nucleotides are TGCGCCAGCGGGGGGACAGCCCAATCCTACGAGCAGTACTTC.

The rearrangement uses TRBV27 and TRBJ1-1; D may be TRBD1 (6 bases). The CDR3 extends over 15 amino acids. Per germline, CDR1 MNHEY and CDR2 SMNVEV (reference sequence). Trimming took 5 bases from V and 3 from J, leaving 16 bases between them. The CDR3 loop is CASSQRKGGHTEAFF. In DNA, the CDR3 is TGTGCCAGCAGTCAGCGCAAGGGGGGCCACACTGAAGCTTTCTTT.

This sequence joins TRBV11-3 and TRBJ2-7, with D perhaps being TRBD1 or TRBD2 (5 bases each). The CDR3 consists of 14 residues. Germline lookup yields CDR1 SGHNT and CDR2 YENEEA. V was clipped by 4 bases and J by 5 bases, with 15 bases between them. The CDR3 bases are TGTGCCAGCAGCTCTCAACAAGGGGACGACGAGCAGTACTTC. Amino acid sequence: CASSSQQGDDEQYF.

The chain uses TRBV29-1 and TRBJ1-5, with 8 bases aligning to TRBD1. The J segment lost 1 base and the V segment lost 4 bases, leaving 3 bases of the junction unmatched. CDR1 is SQVTM and CDR2 is ANQGSEA in the germline V gene. This CDR3 is 14 amino acids long. CDR3 nucleotides: TGCAGCGTTGTCCCAGGGGGCAGCAATCAGCCCCAGCATTTT. Translated, it gives CSVVPGGSNQPQHF. Looking up the rest from reference TRBV29-1 and TRBJ1-5 gives the full variable domain: SAVISQKPSRDICQRGTSLTIQCQVDSQVTMMFWYRQQPGQSLTLIATANQGSEATYESGFVIDKFPISRPNLTFSTLTVSNMSPEDSSIYLCSVVPGGSNQPQHFGDGTRLSIL.

The gene calls are TRBV7-9 and TRBJ1-2; no firm D call. From germline, CDR1 is SEHNR and CDR2 FQNEAQ (reference sequence). Trimming pared 5 bases from V and 3 bases from J, leaving 10 bases between. The CDR3 sequence is 13 residues long. CDR3 in DNA: TGTGCCAGCAGCCCGAGTCAGGACTATGGCTACACCTTC. The encoded protein is CASSPSQDYGYTF. Full variable domain (missing parts from reference TRBV7-9 and TRBJ1-2): DTGVSQNPRHKITKRGQNVTFRCDPISEHNRLYWYRQTLGQGPEFLTYFQNEAQLEKSRLLSDRFSAERPKGSFSTLEIQRTEQGDSAMYLCASSPSQDYGYTFGSGTRLTVV.

CDR3 amino acids: CASSLRALAGNNEQFF. The CDR3 DNA is TGTGCCAGCAGTTTACGTGCACTAGCGGGGAACAATGAGCAGTTCTTC. This sequence joins TRBV28 and TRBJ2-1; 10 bases line up with TRBD2. Trimming removed 2 bases from V and 5 bases from J; junction bases left unmatched: 6. The germline CDR1 and CDR2 sequences are MDHEN and SYDVKM. The CDR3 covers 16 residues. The full variable domain, completed using reference TRBV28 and TRBJ2-1, is DVKVTQSSRYLVKRTGEKVFLECVQDMDHENMFWYRQDPGLGLRLIYFSYDVKMKEKGDIPEGYSVSREKKERFSLILESASTNQTSMYLCASSLRALAGNNEQFFGPGTRLTVL.

This clone was counted only a few times. V usage is TRBV27 and J usage is TRBJ1-6, with unresolved D. This CDR3 region has 15 residues. CDR1 is MNHEY and CDR2 is SMNVEV in the germline V gene (reference sequence). V dropped 2 bases and J dropped 8 bases, with 13 bases sitting between them. The CDR3 nucleotides are TGTGCCAGCAGTTTAGCGATTGGCTGGGATTCACCCCTCCACTTT. Protein: CASSLAIGWDSPLHF.

This clone was seen only once. The rearrangement uses TRBV5-1 and TRBJ1-2, with D possibly TRBD1 on 5 matching bases. The V gene lost 3 bases and the J gene lost 4 bases, with 22 bases spanning the gap. Germline V gene lookup returns CDR1 SGHRS and CDR2 YFSETQ. The CDR3 has 17 amino acids. The CDR3 is CASSYNSLIDGGYGYTF. CDR3 nucleotide sequence: TGCGCCAGCAGCTATAACTCTCTAATCGATGGGGGCTATGGCTACACCTTC.

This sequence joins TRBV4-1 and TRBJ1-5, with D possibly being TRBD1 (6 bases). V shed 1 base and J shed 5 bases, with 12 bases lying between them. The CDR3 extends over 15 amino acids. Per germline, CDR1 MGHRA and CDR2 YSYEKL. The CDR3 DNA sequence: TGCGCCAGCAGCCAAGTGGGGGGGGCGCATCAGCCCCAGCATTTT. It encodes CASSQVGGAHQPQHF.

The chain is built from TRBV2 and TRBJ2-5; 13 positions agree with TRBD2. Germline V gene sequence: CDR1 SNHLY, CDR2 FYNNEI. The CDR3 covers 17 residues. Trimming removed 5 bases from V and 1 base from J; junction bases left unmatched: 7. CDR3 loop: CASSHPGLAGTQETQYF. The CDR3 DNA reads as TGTGCCAGCAGTCATCCGGGACTAGCGGGGACCCAAGAGACCCAGTACTTC.

CDR3 sequence (DNA): TGTGCCAGCAGCTGGGTGGTGGGAGCGGCCTACGAGCAGTACTTC. Its protein is CASSWVVGAAYEQYF. This rearrangement joins TRBV5-5 to TRBJ2-7; D possibly corresponds to TRBD2 (5 bases). The V end lost 3 bases, the J end lost 2 bases, and 15 bases lay between the germline ends. Germline values: CDR1 SGHKS, CDR2 YYEKEE (reference sequence). This CDR3 region has 15 residues.

J is TRBJ1-6 and V is TRBV6-5; D unclear. Trimming removed 6 bases at V and 3 bases at J, with 9 bases between. Per germline, CDR1 MNHEY and CDR2 SVGAGI. This CDR3 has 14 amino acids. This chain's CDR3 is CASSPRVYNSPLHF. DNA for the CDR3: TGTGCCAGCAGCCCTCGGGTCTATAATTCACCCCTCCACTTT.

Of note for this clone: In the same sample, other DNA sequences code for this CDR3. CDR3 amino acids: CASSLIGSYEQYF. The DNA for the CDR3 is TGTGCCAGCAGTTTGATCGGCAGCTACGAGCAGTACTTC. J is TRBJ2-7 and V is TRBV27; D gene uncertain. Trimming cost V 3 bases and J 3 bases, with 9 bases left between them. Germline CDR1 reads MNHEY; CDR2 reads SMNVEV (reference sequence). The CDR3 extends over 13 amino acids.